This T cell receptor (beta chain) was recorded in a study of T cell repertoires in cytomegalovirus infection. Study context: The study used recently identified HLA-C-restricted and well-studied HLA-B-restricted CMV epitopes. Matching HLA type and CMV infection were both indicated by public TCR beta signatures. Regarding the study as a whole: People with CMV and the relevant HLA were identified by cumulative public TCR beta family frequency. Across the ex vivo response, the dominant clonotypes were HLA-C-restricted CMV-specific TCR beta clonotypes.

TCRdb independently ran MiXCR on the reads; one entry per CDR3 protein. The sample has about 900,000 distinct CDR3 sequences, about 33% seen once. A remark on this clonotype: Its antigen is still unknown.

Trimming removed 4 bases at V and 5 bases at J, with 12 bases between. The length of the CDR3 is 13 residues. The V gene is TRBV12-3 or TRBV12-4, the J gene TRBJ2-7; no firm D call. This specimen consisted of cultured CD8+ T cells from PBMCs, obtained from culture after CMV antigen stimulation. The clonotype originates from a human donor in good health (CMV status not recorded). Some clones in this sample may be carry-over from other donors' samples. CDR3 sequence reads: CASSSEDPNEQYF. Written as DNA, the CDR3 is TGTGCCAGCAGTTCAGAAGACCCTAACGAGCAGTACTTC.